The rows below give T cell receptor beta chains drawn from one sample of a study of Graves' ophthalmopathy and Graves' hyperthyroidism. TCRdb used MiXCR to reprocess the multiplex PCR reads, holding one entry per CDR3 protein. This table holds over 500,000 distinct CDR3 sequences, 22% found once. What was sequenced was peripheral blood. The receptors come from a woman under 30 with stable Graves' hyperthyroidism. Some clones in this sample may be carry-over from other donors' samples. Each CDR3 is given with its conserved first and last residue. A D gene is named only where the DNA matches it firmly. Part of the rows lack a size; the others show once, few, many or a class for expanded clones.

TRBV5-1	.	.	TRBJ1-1	TGCGCCAGCAGTACTCGGACAGCGAACACTGAAGCTTTCTTT	CASSTRTANTEAFF
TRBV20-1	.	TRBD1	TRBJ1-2	TGCAGTGCTATGGAGGGGGCTATCTATGGCTACACCTTC	CSAMEGAIYGYTF
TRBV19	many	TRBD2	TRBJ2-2	TGTGCCAGTAGTATCACTAGCGGCACCGGGGAGCTGTTTTTT	CASSITSGTGELFF
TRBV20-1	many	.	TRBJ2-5	TGCAGTGCGGTCCTCTACGAGACCCAGTACTTC	CSAVLYETQYF
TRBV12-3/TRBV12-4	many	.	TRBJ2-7	TGTGCCAGCAGCCCAAGAAGGGGGTGGGTTCCCCTTTCCTACGAGCAGTACTTC	CASSPRRGWVPLSYEQYF
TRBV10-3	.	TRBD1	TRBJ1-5	TGTGCCATCAGTGCCGACAGGGACAATCAGCCCCAGCATTTT	CAISADRDNQPQHF
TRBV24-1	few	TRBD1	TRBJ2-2	TGTGCCACCAGTGATCACCCGGGACAGACGAACACCGGGGAGCTGTTTTTT	CATSDHPGQTNTGELFF
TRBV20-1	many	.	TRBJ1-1	TGCAGTGCTAGGGACAGCAACACTGAAGCTTTCTTT	CSARDSNTEAFF
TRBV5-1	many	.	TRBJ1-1	TGCGCCAGCAGATTCGGACCCATGAACACTGAAGCTTTCTTT	CASRFGPMNTEAFF
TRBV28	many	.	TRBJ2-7	TGTGCCAGCAGTGAGATGACCGGGCCAGCTTACGAGCAGTACTTC	CASSEMTGPAYEQYF
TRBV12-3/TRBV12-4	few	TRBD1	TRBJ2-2	TGTGCCAGCAGTTTCACAGGGGGGATCGGGGAGCTGTTTTTT	CASSFTGGIGELFF
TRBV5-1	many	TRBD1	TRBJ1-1	TGCGCCAGCAGCCCAGCTAGACAGGGATCGAACACTGAAGCTTTCTTT	CASSPARQGSNTEAFF
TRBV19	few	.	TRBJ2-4	TGTGCCAGTAGTCCCGCAGGGATGGCCAAAAACATTCAGTACTTC	CASSPAGMAKNIQYF
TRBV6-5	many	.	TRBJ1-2	TGTGCCAGCAGTTCTGGGTCCTTAGGGGGCTACACCTTC	CASSSGSLGGYTF
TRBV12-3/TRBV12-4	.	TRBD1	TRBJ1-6	TGTGCCAGCAGTTTAGCACAGGGGGATAATTCACCCCTCCACTTT	CASSLAQGDNSPLHF
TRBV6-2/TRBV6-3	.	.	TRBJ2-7	TGTGCCAGCAGTACCCAGAGATTTTTCTACGAGCAGTACTTC	CASSTQRFFYEQYF
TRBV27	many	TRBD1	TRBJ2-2	TGTGCCAGCAGTTTCGGATCGGGACAGGGACCCACCGGGGAGCTGTTTTTT	CASSFGSGQGPTGELFF
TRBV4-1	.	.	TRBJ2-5	TGCGCCAGCAGCCAAGACGATCGGGGGCAGAGTGGGACCCAGTACTTC	CASSQDDRGQSGTQYF
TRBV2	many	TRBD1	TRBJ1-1	TGTGCCACCAGGGGGGATGGTCGGACTGAAGCTTTCTTT	CATRGDGRTEAFF
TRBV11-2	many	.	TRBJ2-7	TGTGCCAGCAGCTCTTACCCAGCCTACGAGCAGTACTTC	CASSSYPAYEQYF
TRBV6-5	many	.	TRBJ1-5	TGTGCCAGCAGTTACCGTGGGGGCGGAGAGAATCAGCCCCAGCATTTT	CASSYRGGGENQPQHF
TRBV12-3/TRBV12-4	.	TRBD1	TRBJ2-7	TGTGCCACGACCGGGACAGGCCTCGGGGAGCAGTACTTC	CATTGTGLGEQYF
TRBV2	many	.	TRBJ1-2	TGTGCCAGCAGTGAAAGTACCCCTAACTATGGCTACACCTTC	CASSESTPNYGYTF
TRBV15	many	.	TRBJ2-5	TGTGCCACCAGCAGAGCCGGGGAGACCCAGTACTTC	CATSRAGETQYF
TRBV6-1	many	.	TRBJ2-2	TGTGCCAGCAGTCGCGCGGATACCGGGGAGCTGTTTTTT	CASSRADTGELFF
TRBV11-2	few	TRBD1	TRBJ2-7	TGTGCCAGCAGCTTCGGGACAGGGGATCGCGAGCAGTACTTC	CASSFGTGDREQYF
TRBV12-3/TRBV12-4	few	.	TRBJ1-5	TGTGCCAGCAGTTCTGGGGGGTTCCAGCCCCAGCATTTT	CASSSGGFQPQHF
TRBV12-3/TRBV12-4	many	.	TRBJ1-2	TGTGCCAGCAGTTTGAGGCAGTTCGCTGGCTACACCTTC	CASSLRQFAGYTF
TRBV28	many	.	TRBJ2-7	TGTGCCAGCAGTTTATCGGGGATGGTCTACGAGCAGTACTTC	CASSLSGMVYEQYF
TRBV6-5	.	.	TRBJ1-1	TGTGCCAGCAGTTGGGGGGCAAACACTGAAGCTTTCTTT	CASSWGANTEAFF
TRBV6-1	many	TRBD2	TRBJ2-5	TGTGCCAGCAGACCAAGGACTAGCGGGATTTCTGAGACCCAGTACTTC	CASRPRTSGISETQYF